Following are 32 T cell receptor beta chains from one sample sequenced in a study of Ad26.COV2.S vaccination and SARS-CoV-2 variants (dated by TCRdb to the early 2020s). Receptors were amplified or captured by the immunoSEQ multiplex PCR assay. The immuneACCESS repertoire file appears here via TCRdb, limited to in-frame rearrangements. These files lack a portion of the clones; in checked studies, under half of the deficit traces to unresolved V genes, and the cause of the others is not known. Present in this sample are approximately 460,000 clones, about nine tenths of which were seen just once. The leading ten clones occupy around 1.6% of the sample. Explained via the paper, the treatment or condition label denotes: about 20 received Ad26.COV2.S at low or high dose, single or two shots; about five received placebo; per-sample allocation not given. Repertoires of vaccine and placebo recipients were sequenced from samples taken on day 63 after the first injection.

The starting material was peripheral blood, obtained in a trial of Ad26.COV2.S vaccine versus placebo. These receptors all stem from a person aged 18-60 years who received the Ad26.COV2.S COVID-19 vaccine or a placebo.

The chain is built from TRBV2 and TRBJ1-5; 8 bases align to TRBD1. The germline gives CDR1 SNHLY, CDR2 FYNNEI. Trimming took 5 bases from V and 7 from J; bases not matched to a gene: 19. This CDR3 contains 18 residues. Here the CDR3 DNA reads TGTGCCAGCAGTACCAGTCAGGGAAAACAGGGGGTACGGCAGCCCCAGCATTTT. It yields the protein CASSTSQGKQGVRQPQHF.

This sequence joins TRBV30 and TRBJ1-1; D gene unclear. V was shortened by 0 bases and J by 2 bases, with 10 bases between the two germline ends. CDR1 GTSNPN and CDR2 SVGIG come from the germline V gene (reference sequence). CDR3 size: 14 residues. In nucleotides, the CDR3 is TGTGCCTGGAGTGTATTTTTGGGTAACACTGAAGCTTTCTTT. Encoded protein: CAWSVFLGNTEAFF.

This chain connects TRBV6-6 to TRBJ1-3, with a weak D call TRBD1 (5 bases). The CDR3 runs to 16 residues. With 6 bases removed from V and 1 base from J, the gap between germline ends came to 16 bases. Germline lookup yields CDR1 MNHNY and CDR2 SVGAGI (reference sequence). This chain's CDR3 is CASSQRGGSSGNTIYF. CDR3 coding DNA: TGTGCCAGCAGCCAACGGGGGGGAAGTTCTGGAAACACCATATATTTT.

The CDR3 region is CASSLGRWGLSHPYNEQFF. For the CDR3, the DNA is TGTGCCAGCAGCTTAGGGAGGTGGGGACTTTCCCACCCCTACAATGAGCAGTTCTTC. V is TRBV7-9 and J is TRBJ2-1, with a possible D match to TRBD2 (6 bases). Germline V gives CDR1 SEHNR, CDR2 FQNEAQ (reference sequence). The length of the CDR3 is 19 residues. Trimming took 1 base from V and 2 from J, leaving 21 bases between them.

CDR3 residues: CASSDRGAGANVLTF. The CDR3 region has the DNA TGTGCCAGTAGTGACAGGGGGGCTGGGGCCAACGTCCTGACTTTC. The J gene is TRBJ2-6, the V gene TRBV19; 9 positions agree with TRBD1. CDR1 and CDR2 (germline): LNHDA, SQIVND (reference sequence). V lost 5 bases, J lost 2 bases, and 1 base stayed unmatched. The CDR3 sequence is 15 residues long.

The rearrangement uses TRBV13 and TRBJ2-3; 8 bases line up with TRBD1. Germline V CDR1 and CDR2: PRHDT, FYEKMQ (reference sequence). V shed 2 bases and J 2 bases; nucleotides not matched to a gene: 9. The CDR3 spans 17 residues. CDR3 sequence: CASSLPTGAKTTDTQYF. The CDR3 DNA follows: TGTGCCAGCAGCTTACCGACAGGGGCCAAGACCACAGATACGCAGTATTTT. Filled out from reference TRBV13 and TRBJ2-3, the complete variable domain reads AAGVIQSPRHLIKEKRETATLKCYPIPRHDTVYWYQQGPGQDPQFLISFYEKMQSDKGSIPDRFSAQQFSDYHSELNMSSLELGDSALYFCASSLPTGAKTTDTQYFGPGTRLTVL.

The chain employs TRBV6-6 and TRBJ2-2; no definite D call. The CDR3 runs 14 residues. The germline V gene has CDR1 MNHNY and CDR2 SVGAGI (reference sequence). The V end lost 2 bases, the J end lost 4 bases, and 8 bases lay between the germline ends. The CDR3 protein is CASSYPDRTGELFF. The CDR3, as DNA: TGTGCCAGCAGTTACCCGGACCGCACCGGGGAGCTGTTTTTT.

V usage is TRBV2 and J usage is TRBJ2-1; maybe TRBD1 (5 bases). V was trimmed by 6 bases and J by 5 bases, leaving 14 bases between them. CDR3 length equals 14 residues. Germline values: CDR1 SNHLY, CDR2 FYNNEI. The CDR3 DNA is TGTGCCAGCAGAGGGGCAATACAAGACAATGAGCAGTTCTTC. As protein: CASRGAIQDNEQFF.

The chain links TRBV11-2 to TRBJ2-1; D not certain. The ends were cut back, 1 base at V and 9 bases at J, with 10 bases in the middle. The germline V gene has CDR1 SGHAT and CDR2 FQNNGV. The CDR3 is 13 amino acids. The CDR3 DNA follows: TGTGCCAGCAGCTTAGGCGAGCGCTCTGAGCAGTTCTTC. Amino acids: CASSLGERSEQFF. The whole variable domain, remainder taken from reference TRBV11-2 and TRBJ2-1, is EAGVAQSPRYKIIEKRQSVAFWCNPISGHATLYWYQQILGQGPKLLIQFQNNGVVDDSQLPKDRFSAERLKGVDSTLKIQPAKLEDSAVYLCASSLGERSEQFFGPGTRLTVL.

The chain uses TRBV5-1 and TRBJ2-7, with 11 bases that match TRBD2. Germline V gene sequence: CDR1 SGHRS, CDR2 YFSETQ. The trim removed 3 bases at V and 2 bases at J, leaving 13 bases unmatched. The CDR3 extends over 18 amino acids. The CDR3 DNA reads as TGCGCCAGCAGCTCACTCGGGACTAGCGGTTCACGAGCCTACGAGCAGTACTTC. Its protein is CASSSLGTSGSRAYEQYF.

The chain joins TRBV15 to TRBJ2-7; perhaps TRBD1 as D (5 bases). Germline values: CDR1 LNHNV, CDR2 YYDKDF (reference sequence). The CDR3 runs 16 residues. V was cut by 0 bases and J by 2 bases, with 14 bases left in between. CDR3: CATSRDRDSPAYEQYF. DNA for the CDR3: TGTGCCACCAGCAGAGATCGCGACAGTCCGGCCTACGAGCAGTACTTC.

This chain uses TRBV6-2 or TRBV6-3 with TRBJ2-7; D is uncertain. The CDR3 spans 13 residues. Germline V gene sequence: CDR1 MNHEY, CDR2 SVGEGT. Between the trimmed V and J ends, which lost 2 bases and 2 bases, there was a span of 7 bases. Here the CDR3 DNA reads TGTGCCAGCAGTTACCGCCTCACCTACGAGCAGTACTTC. Its translation is CASSYRLTYEQYF.

The J gene is TRBJ1-1, the V gene TRBV5-5; tentative D call: TRBD1 (6 bases). V gave up 6 bases and J gave up 4 bases, with 19 bases separating them. This CDR3 is 15 amino acids long. Germline loops: CDR1 SGHKS, CDR2 YYEKEE (reference sequence). CDR3 region: CASNPELGGRTEAFF. The DNA for the CDR3 is TGTGCCAGCAACCCGGAACTAGGGGGTCGCACTGAAGCTTTCTTT. Supplemented by reference TRBV5-5 and TRBJ1-1, the full variable domain reads DAGVTQSPTHLIKTRGQQVTLRCSPISGHKSVSWYQQVLGQGPQFIFQYYEKEERGRGNFPDRFSARQFPNYSSELNVNALLLGDSALYLCASNPELGGRTEAFFGQGTRLTVV.

The rearrangement joins TRBV27 to TRBJ2-3; D gene uncertain. The germline V and J ends were trimmed by 6 bases and 6 bases, with 10 bases remaining between them. Germline lookup yields CDR1 MNHEY and CDR2 SMNVEV (reference sequence). The CDR3 consists of 12 residues. The CDR3 nucleotides read TGTGCCAGCAGCTCCCCCTCCGATACGCAGTATTTT. Protein sequence: CASSSPSDTQYF.

CDR3 sequence: CASSQVIGRGHSGYTF. The DNA for the CDR3 is TGCGCCAGCAGCCAAGTTATAGGCAGGGGGCATAGCGGCTACACCTTC. The gene calls are TRBV4-1 and TRBJ1-2, with 8 bases identical to TRBD1. V was clipped by 1 base and J by 8 bases; unmatched bases: 12. Germline CDR1 is MGHRA and CDR2 is YSYEKL. The CDR3 length is 16 residues.

The V call is TRBV5-4, the J call TRBJ2-5; possible D gene TRBD2, 5 bases. The germline V gene encodes CDR1 SGHNT and CDR2 YYREEE (reference sequence). The CDR3 has 14 residues. The ends were cut back, 4 bases at V and 2 bases at J, with 12 bases in the middle. In DNA form, the CDR3 reads TGTGCCAGCAGCCCAGGAGGAATTCAAGAGACCCAGTACTTC. Protein: CASSPGGIQETQYF. Based on the CDR3 plus reference TRBV5-4 and TRBJ2-5, the full variable domain is ETGVTQSPTHLIKTRGQQVTLRCSSQSGHNTVSWYQQALGQGPQFIFQYYREEENGRGNFPPRFSGLQFPNYSSELNVNALELDDSALYLCASSPGGIQETQYFGPGTRLLVL.

This chain joins TRBV6-5 and TRBJ2-1; D call uncertain. CDR3 size: 13 residues. V lost 0 bases to trimming and J lost 5 bases, with 5 bases between them. CDR1 MNHEY and CDR2 SVGAGI come from the germline V gene. The CDR3 sequence: CASSYSSHNEQFF. CDR3 DNA: TGTGCCAGCAGTTACTCGAGCCACAATGAGCAGTTCTTC.

This chain joins TRBV4-1 and TRBJ2-3; D gene uncertain. CDR1 and CDR2 (germline): MGHRA, YSYEKL. The CDR3 spans 16 residues. V was cut by 0 bases and J by 3 bases, with 13 bases left in between. CDR3 sequence: CASSQDRPPGTDTQYF. The CDR3 DNA sequence: TGCGCCAGCAGCCAAGATCGTCCCCCTGGGACAGATACGCAGTATTTT.

This clone was seen once. The J gene is TRBJ1-1, the V gene TRBV3-1 (or the pseudogene TRBV3-2); maybe TRBD1 (5 bases). This CDR3 has 14 residues. Deletions cut 4 bases from V and 3 bases from J, with 12 bases between. Looked up from germline, CDR1 is LGHDT and CDR2 is YNNKEL (reference sequence). This chain's CDR3 is CASSLGGRDTEAFF. The CDR3 DNA follows: TGTGCCAGCAGCCTGGGGGGGAGAGACACTGAAGCTTTCTTT.

The chain employs TRBV7-3 and TRBJ2-2; 8 nucleotides align to TRBD2. The CDR3 runs to 15 residues. V dropped 8 bases and J dropped 6; count of bases not matched to a gene: 11. Germline loops: CDR1 SGHTA, CDR2 FQGTGA. The DNA of the CDR3 is TGTGCCAGCGGGCGGGGACTAGTAGGTGCCGGGGAGCTGTTTTTT. Its translation is CASGRGLVGAGELFF.

The chain joins TRBV28 to TRBJ1-6; no definite D call. Deletions cut 3 bases from V and 10 bases from J, with 4 bases between. The germline V gene encodes CDR1 MDHEN and CDR2 SYDVKM. This CDR3 spans 11 amino acids. The CDR3 DNA sequence: TGTGCCAGCAGTTTGCGGTCACCCCTCCACTTT. Translating it yields CASSLRSPLHF.

The chain couples TRBV7-9 to TRBJ2-7; 9 bases fit TRBD1. CDR1 SEHNR and CDR2 FQNEAQ come from the germline V gene (reference sequence). The junction had 13 bases not matched to a gene; V was cut back by 5 bases and J by 5 bases. This CDR3 comprises 16 residues. In DNA form, the CDR3 reads TGTGCCAGCAGCCACGGGTCGGGACAGGGCAATCACGAGCAGTACTTC. Its translation: CASSHGSGQGNHEQYF.

This chain uses TRBV30 with TRBJ2-2; D is perhaps TRBD1 (6 bases). Germline CDR1 is GTSNPN and CDR2 is SVGIG (reference sequence). This CDR3 contains 13 residues. Trimming pared 2 bases from V and 7 bases from J, leaving 11 bases between. The CDR3 DNA sequence: TGTGCCTGGAGTAGGGTAGGGGGCGGGGAGCTGTTTTTT. It translates to CAWSRVGGGELFF. Combining the CDR3 with reference TRBV30 and TRBJ2-2 gives the whole variable domain SQTIHQWPATLVQPVGSPLSLECTVEGTSNPNLYWYRQAAGRGLQLLFYSVGIGQISSEVPQNLSASRPQDRQFILSSKKLLLSDSGFYLCAWSRVGGGELFFGEGSRLTVL.

The V and J genes are TRBV4-1 and TRBJ2-5, with D perhaps TRBD1 (6 bases). Trimming removed 3 bases at V and 5 bases at J, with 16 bases between. The CDR3 runs to 15 residues. Germline lookup yields CDR1 MGHRA and CDR2 YSYEKL. The CDR3 here is CASSQVGAGRETQYF. The CDR3 DNA is TGCGCCAGCAGCCAGGTGGGGGCGGGCCGGGAGACCCAGTACTTC.

This clone came up a few times. The chain carries TRBV2 and TRBJ2-7; 7 bases map to TRBD1. The V segment lost 9 bases and the J segment 5 bases; nucleotides outside the gene matches: 10. The CDR3 runs 13 residues. Germline-derived CDR1 and CDR2 are SNHLY and FYNNEI. The CDR3 loop reads CASRRGLGNEQYF. CDR3 bases: TGTGCCAGTCGCAGGGGGTTGGGGAACGAGCAGTACTTC.

The chain joins TRBV4-2 to TRBJ2-7, with D possibly being TRBD2 (6 bases). V was clipped by 0 bases and J by 2 bases, with 20 bases between them. The germline V gene encodes CDR1 LGHNA and CDR2 YNFKEQ. This CDR3 is built from 18 residues. CDR3 nucleotide sequence: TGTGCCAGCAGCCAAGAACAGTCCGCCGGGACTCTTACCTACGAGCAGTACTTC. Translation gives CASSQEQSAGTLTYEQYF.

V and J are TRBV27 and TRBJ2-1; tentative D call: TRBD2 (6 bases). The CDR3 covers 16 residues. Germline loops: CDR1 MNHEY, CDR2 SMNVEV (reference sequence). The V and J ends lost 2 bases and 5 bases respectively, with 16 bases between them. The CDR3 coding sequence is TGTGCCAGCAGTTTAGTGCGGGGTAGATCCAACAATGAGCAGTTCTTC. It is translated as CASSLVRGRSNNEQFF.

The chain links TRBV25-1 to TRBJ1-2, with a possible D match to TRBD1 (5 bases). CDR3 length: 14 residues. V was cut by 4 bases and J by 6 bases, with 15 bases left in between. Germline V CDR1 and CDR2: MGHDK, SYGVNS. The DNA for the CDR3 is TGTGCCAGCAGTGTGGGACGGCGGCTTGATGGCTACACCTTC. Its protein product is CASSVGRRLDGYTF.

The chain joins TRBV7-2 to TRBJ1-2; the match to TRBD1 covers 7 bases. From germline, CDR1 is SGHTA and CDR2 FQGNSA. The trim removed 5 bases at V and 2 bases at J, leaving 5 bases unmatched. The CDR3 sequence is 14 residues long. The CDR3 DNA sequence: TGTGCCAGCAGCCAGCCGACAGGGAACTATGGCTACACCTTC. Amino acid sequence: CASSQPTGNYGYTF. The variable domain in full, with the rest retrieved from reference TRBV7-2 and TRBJ1-2, is GAGVSQSPSNKVTEKGKDVELRCDPISGHTALYWYRQSLGQGLEFLIYFQGNSAPDKSGLPSDRFSAERTGGSVSTLTIQRTQQEDSAVYLCASSQPTGNYGYTFGSGTRLTVV.

The V call is TRBV5-1, the J call TRBJ2-3, with 12 nucleotides matching TRBD2. The V gene's germline CDR1 is SGHRS and CDR2 YFSETQ. Trimming cost V 4 bases and J 4 bases; bases outside gene matches: 4. This CDR3 is built from 15 residues. The CDR3 sequence is CASSGLAGLADTQYF. CDR3 nucleotides: TGCGCCAGCAGCGGACTAGCGGGGCTGGCAGATACGCAGTATTTT. The whole variable domain, filled in from reference TRBV5-1 and TRBJ2-3, reads KAGVTQTPRYLIKTRGQQVTLSCSPISGHRSVSWYQQTPGQGLQFLFEYFSETQRNKGNFPGRFSGRQFSNSRSEMNVSTLELGDSALYLCASSGLAGLADTQYFGPGTRLTVL.

V gene TRBV5-1 combines with J gene TRBJ2-5, with 9 bases fitting TRBD1. V lost 4 bases to trimming and J lost 4 bases; unmatched junction nucleotides: 8. The CDR3 totals 15 residues. In germline, CDR1 is SGHRS, CDR2 YFSETQ. The CDR3 sequence is CASSRRDREGETQYF. CDR3 DNA: TGCGCCAGCAGCCGAAGGGACAGGGAGGGAGAGACCCAGTACTTC.

V is TRBV19 and J is TRBJ1-2; 9 nucleotides align to TRBD1. The V gene end was trimmed by 1 base and the J gene end by 7 bases; junction bases not matched to a gene: 4. This CDR3 is 14 amino acids long. Germline values: CDR1 LNHDA, CDR2 SQIVND (reference sequence). This CDR3 reads CASSIGDRVSGYTF. The CDR3 region has the DNA TGTGCCAGTAGTATAGGGGACAGGGTCTCTGGCTACACCTTC.